These 15 T cell receptor beta chains originate from one sample sequenced in a study of metastatic and nonmetastatic thyroid tumors. Patients were all untreated before their thyroid surgery. With MiXCR, TCRdb called clones anew from the PCR reads. This table has some 19,000 clones, around 25% appearing once. The specimen was blood. The receptors derive from a male donor with papillary thyroid cancer or a benign thyroid nodule (not recorded which). Some clones in this sample may be carry-over from other donors' samples.

By its share, this clone is medium-sized (0.01 to 0.1%). This chain links TRBV11-2 with TRBJ2-2; 9 nucleotides match TRBD1. The CDR3 consists of 15 residues. Trimming cost V 5 bases and J 5 bases; bases outside gene matches: 6. Germline CDR1 reads SGHAT; CDR2 reads FQNNGV. The CDR3 here is CASSTQGAGTGELFF. Here the CDR3 DNA reads TGTGCCAGCAGCACACAGGGGGCTGGGACCGGGGAGCTGTTTTTT. Based on the CDR3 plus reference TRBV11-2 and TRBJ2-2, the full variable domain is EAGVAQSPRYKIIEKRQSVAFWCNPISGHATLYWYQQILGQGPKLLIQFQNNGVVDDSQLPKDRFSAERLKGVDSTLKIQPAKLEDSAVYLCASSTQGAGTGELFFGEGSRLTVL.

By sample fraction, this clone is medium-sized. V gene TRBV7-9 combines with J gene TRBJ2-3; D is unclear. The germline gives CDR1 SEHNR, CDR2 FQNEAQ (reference sequence). Trimming left V 9 bases short and J 5 bases short, with 9 bases between. There are 11 residues in the CDR3. The CDR3 sequence: CASTRRDTQYF. The DNA of the CDR3 is TGTGCCAGTACTCGGAGAGATACGCAGTATTTT.

The V call is TRBV10-3, the J call TRBJ2-1; TRBD2 agrees at 8 bases. This CDR3 spans 13 amino acids. Germline CDR1 is ENHRY and CDR2 is SYGVKD. V was pared by 9 bases and J by 5 bases, with 6 bases of the junction left unmatched. Here the CDR3 reads CAISGNFNNEQFF. CDR3 nucleotide sequence: TGTGCCATTAGCGGGAATTTCAACAATGAGCAGTTCTTC.

V and J are TRBV20-1 and TRBJ2-7, with D possibly matching TRBD2 (6 bases). The CDR3 has 13 residues. The germline CDR1 and CDR2 sequences are DFQATT and SNEGSKA (reference sequence). Trimming removed 6 bases from V and 6 bases from J, with 18 bases in between. CDR3 bases: TGCAGTGCCCCGTCATCGGGAGAGCGCGAGCAGTACTTC. This translates into CSAPSSGEREQYF.

The table lists this clone with a few counts. The V call is TRBV6-1, the J call TRBJ1-5; D is unclear. Trimming pared 1 base from V and 6 bases from J, leaving 10 bases between. CDR3 length equals 14 residues. Germline V gene sequence: CDR1 MNHNS, CDR2 SASEGT. Here the CDR3 DNA reads TGTGCCAGCAGTGAAGGAGGAGGTGTTCAGCCCCAGCATTTT. It translates to CASSEGGGVQPQHF.

In its sample, this clone was seen a few times. The rearrangement joins TRBV28 to TRBJ2-1; D is unresolved. Germline loops: CDR1 MDHEN, CDR2 SYDVKM. The CDR3 covers 10 residues. Deletions cut 6 bases from V and 10 bases from J, with 7 bases between. CDR3 nucleotides: TGTGCCAGCAGAGGAATAGAGCAGTTCTTC. Amino acid sequence: CASRGIEQFF.

The CDR3 region is CASSLAGMNTEAFF. In DNA, the CDR3 is TGTGCCAGCAGCTTAGCCGGAATGAACACTGAAGCTTTCTTT. The chain is built from TRBV7-3 and TRBJ1-1, with D unclear. V lost 2 bases to trimming and J lost 0 bases, with 7 bases between them. The CDR3 is 14 residues long. Looked up from germline, CDR1 is SGHTA and CDR2 is FQGTGA.

V gene TRBV9 combines with J gene TRBJ2-3, with 10 bases aligning to TRBD1. The germline V gene encodes CDR1 SGDLS and CDR2 YYNGEE. The CDR3 consists of 16 residues. V lost 5 bases and J lost 3; bases outside the gene matches: 9. The CDR3 DNA is TGTGCCAGCAGAAGCGGATCGGGACAGGGGACAGATACGCAGTATTTT. It encodes CASRSGSGQGTDTQYF. Using reference TRBV9 and TRBJ2-3 for the parts outside the CDR3, the full variable domain is DSGVTQTPKHLITATGQRVTLRCSPRSGDLSVYWYQQSLDQGLQFLIQYYNGEERAKGNILERFSAQQFPDLHSELNLSSLELGDSALYFCASRSGSGQGTDTQYFGPGTRLTVL.

A few counts support this clone. The CDR3, as DNA: TGTGCCACCAGTGACCAGGGACAGGGCAACTATGGCTACACCTTC. Translating it yields CATSDQGQGNYGYTF. The chain recombines TRBV24-1 with TRBJ1-2; 9 positions agree with TRBD1. Germline V CDR1 and CDR2: KGHDR, SFDVKD. This CDR3 spans 15 amino acids. J was trimmed by 2 bases and V by 4 bases; bases with no gene match: 4.

The chain has TRBV5-1 and TRBJ2-3; possibly TRBD1 or TRBD2 for D (6 bases each). The V end was cut by 6 bases, the J end by 2 bases, with 16 bases between. Germline V CDR1 and CDR2: SGHRS, YFSETQ. The CDR3 totals 15 residues. The CDR3: CASKKGGFLTDTQYF. The CDR3 coding sequence is TGCGCCAGCAAAAAGGGGGGATTCCTCACAGATACGCAGTATTTT.

The rearrangement links TRBV28 to TRBJ1-5, with TRBD1 identical over 10 bases. V dropped 4 bases and J dropped 4; count of bases not matched to a gene: 4. CDR1 is MDHEN, CDR2 SYDVKM, per germline. This CDR3 region has 15 residues. CDR3: CASSYPGQGNQPQHF. The CDR3 bases are TGTGCCAGCAGTTACCCGGGACAGGGGAATCAGCCCCAGCATTTT. Using reference TRBV28 and TRBJ1-5 for the parts outside the CDR3, the full variable domain is DVKVTQSSRYLVKRTGEKVFLECVQDMDHENMFWYRQDPGLGLRLIYFSYDVKMKEKGDIPEGYSVSREKKERFSLILESASTNQTSMYLCASSYPGQGNQPQHFGDGTRLSIL.

Judged by abundance, this clone is medium-sized. The chain has TRBV28 and TRBJ1-2; weak D call: TRBD1 (6 bases). CDR1 is MDHEN, CDR2 SYDVKM, per germline. Trimming removed 5 bases at V and 0 bases at J, with 13 bases between. CDR3 length: 15 amino acids. Written as DNA, the CDR3 is TGTGCCAGCAGTCCCCGGGGGGGGCCTAACTATGGCTACACCTTC. Translating gives CASSPRGGPNYGYTF.

In this sample, this clone is medium-sized (0.01 to 0.1%). The V call is TRBV4-1, the J call TRBJ2-1, with 9 bases matching TRBD2. Germline V gene lookup returns CDR1 MGHRA and CDR2 YSYEKL. The CDR3 spans 16 residues. V lost 6 bases to trimming and J lost 4 bases; unmatched junction nucleotides: 10. CDR3 sequence (DNA): TGCGCCAGCAGAAGAACCCCGGCGGGAGGGTACAATGAGCAGTTCTTC. This encodes CASRRTPAGGYNEQFF.

Sample share makes this clone medium-sized (0.01 to 0.1%). Distinct nucleotide sequences in the sample also encode this CDR3. This chain links TRBV6-1 with TRBJ2-7, with 7 positions matching TRBD2. The V gene's germline CDR1 is MNHNS and CDR2 SASEGT. V trimming: 5 bases; J trimming: 11 bases; junction bases outside the gene matches: 6. This CDR3 region has 11 residues. The DNA of the CDR3 is TGTGCCAGCAGTATTTCCAGCGGGGAGTACTTC. Translated: CASSISSGEYF.

The V call is TRBV5-1, the J call TRBJ2-3; TRBD2 aligns across 9 bases. This CDR3 is 16 amino acids long. The V gene's germline CDR1 is SGHRS and CDR2 YFSETQ. V shed 0 bases, J shed 12 bases, and the junction held 14 bases outside the gene matches. The CDR3 coding sequence is TGCGCCAGCAGCTTGGTACTAGCGGGTCGCACAGATGCCCAGTATTTT. It codes for CASSLVLAGRTDAQYF.